One sample yielded the 17 T cell receptor beta chains listed below, sequenced in a study of T cell repertoires in cytomegalovirus infection (dated by TCRdb to the late 2010s). These TCRs are of unknown antigen specificity. This sample's treatment or condition label indicates: in vitro stimulation with specific CMV peptide epitopes to enrich CMV-specific T cells. Sequencer: Illumina HiSeq 1500. Using fastp trimming at Q25 and MiXCR clonotype assembly, TCRdb reanalyzed the public sequencing data and kept in-frame beta chains. Records with the same CDR3 protein are collapsed into one entry carrying the most frequent genes and DNA. In all, the sample holds approximately 390,000 distinct CDR3 sequences, and about a third of those were seen once. The top ten constitute approximately 15% of the sample. Here the sequenced sample was cultured PBMCs, taken from culture after CMV antigen stimulation. The origin of the receptors is a human donor in good health (CMV status not recorded). Some clones in this sample may be carry-over from other donors' samples.

The J gene is TRBJ2-7, the V gene TRBV12-3 or TRBV12-4; 8 positions agree with TRBD2. This CDR3 has 15 amino acids. Trimming took 5 bases from V and 6 from J; bases not matched to a gene: 12. As DNA, the CDR3 is TGTGCCAGCAGTACCCCGGGAGGGCAAAGATTCGAGCAGTACTTC. This codes for CASSTPGGQRFEQYF.

This clonotype was seen more than once but under ten times. The chain links TRBV11-3 to TRBJ2-7; D is unclear. The CDR3 length is 16 residues. Germline V gene lookup returns CDR1 SGHNT and CDR2 YENEEA. The germline V and J ends were trimmed by 4 bases and 2 bases, with 18 bases remaining between them. The chain's CDR3 is CASSSETALSPYEQYV. As DNA, the CDR3 is TGTGCCAGCAGCTCTGAGACTGCCCTTTCACCCTACGAGCAGTACGTC.

The gene calls are TRBV5-1 and TRBJ2-1; 10 bases are a match to TRBD2. This CDR3 comprises 14 residues. Trimming cost V 5 bases and J 7 bases; bases outside gene matches: 6. Germline V gene sequence: CDR1 SGHRS, CDR2 YFSETQ. CDR3 residues: CASSGASGRNEQFF. The CDR3 DNA reads TGCGCCAGCAGTGGGGCTAGCGGGAGAAATGAGCAGTTCTTC.

This clonotype was picked up many times. The V and J genes are TRBV7-2 and TRBJ1-5; D is unresolved. V was trimmed by 3 bases and J by 0 bases, leaving 9 bases between them. The CDR3 has 15 residues. The germline gives CDR1 SGHTA, CDR2 FQGNSA. CDR3 region: CASSLGIHSNQPQHF. As DNA, the CDR3 is TGTGCCAGCAGCTTGGGCATCCATAGCAATCAGCCCCAGCATTTT.

The chain is built from TRBV7-2 and TRBJ1-1; TRBD1 is a possible D gene (6 bases). V was trimmed by 5 bases and J by 0 bases, leaving 19 bases between them. This CDR3 has 17 residues. Germline V gene lookup returns CDR1 SGHTA and CDR2 FQGNSA. CDR3 DNA: TGTGCCAGCAGCCCGTGGGGGCGGGGTCACATGAACACTGAAGCTTTCTTT. Translated: CASSPWGRGHMNTEAFF.

This clonotype occurred many times. The chain has TRBV7-9 and TRBJ2-5; 12 nucleotides line up with TRBD1. The germline gives CDR1 SEHNR, CDR2 FQNEAQ (reference sequence). J lost 2 bases, V lost 5 bases, and 12 bases had no gene match. The length of the CDR3 is 18 residues. CDR3 nucleotide sequence: TGTGCCAGCAGCCCCCGGGACAGGGGGCTCGGGAAACAAGAGACCCAGTACTTC. Its protein product is CASSPRDRGLGKQETQYF.

In this sample, this clonotype turned up a few times. The V call is TRBV6-5, the J call TRBJ2-6; D is ambiguous. The length of the CDR3 is 17 residues. V was trimmed by 2 bases and J by 0 bases, leaving 11 bases between them. From germline, CDR1 is MNHEY and CDR2 SVGAGI. CDR3 nucleotides: TGTGCCAGCAGTTACGGCACCTTTGGCTCTGGGGCCAACGTCCTGACTTTC. Its protein product is CASSYGTFGSGANVLTF.

This chain's CDR3 is CASSSGLVGYEQYV. The CDR3 coding sequence is TGTGCCAGCAGTTCCGGACTAGTCGGTTACGAGCAGTACGTC. V is TRBV27 and J is TRBJ2-7, with 7 positions matching TRBD2. Trimming removed 4 bases from V and 4 bases from J; junction bases left unmatched: 7. The CDR3 is made up of 14 amino acids. Germline CDR1 MNHEY, CDR2 SMNVEV (reference sequence).

This clonotype turned up a few times. This chain links TRBV4-1 with TRBJ2-1, with D perhaps matching TRBD2 (6 bases). Trimming pared 1 base from V and 8 bases from J, leaving 9 bases between. CDR3 length: 13 amino acids. Germline V CDR1 and CDR2: MGHRA, YSYEKL. CDR3 nucleotides: TGCGCCAGCAGCCAAGGATTAGCGGATGAGCAGTTCTTC. Its translation is CASSQGLADEQFF.

The chain is built from TRBV6-5 and TRBJ2-5; D might be TRBD1 or TRBD2, each matching 5 bases. Trimming took 2 bases from V and 9 from J, leaving 25 bases between them. Germline values: CDR1 MNHEY, CDR2 SVGAGI. CDR3 length: 17 amino acids. DNA for the CDR3: TGTGCCAGCAGTTACAGATTGGTGGGGCGCCTATCCGGGGCCCAGTACTTC. Residues: CASSYRLVGRLSGAQYF.

There are many counts of this clonotype. The rearrangement links TRBV7-2 to TRBJ2-5; D call uncertain. Trimming took 5 bases from V and 5 from J, leaving 9 bases between them. This CDR3 has 12 residues. Per the germline V gene, CDR1 is SGHTA and CDR2 is FQGNSA. In DNA form, the CDR3 reads TGTGCCAGCAGCCCCCATTGGGAGACCCAGTACTTC. It encodes CASSPHWETQYF.

This clonotype appeared a few times. The V and J genes are TRBV19 and TRBJ2-6; perhaps TRBD1 as D (6 bases). CDR1 LNHDA and CDR2 SQIVND come from the germline V gene (reference sequence). This CDR3 is built from 15 residues. The V and J ends lost 4 bases and 4 bases respectively, with 11 bases between them. The CDR3 spells CASSNREPGANVLTF. The CDR3 DNA is TGTGCCAGTAGTAACAGGGAACCCGGGGCCAACGTCCTGACTTTC.

CDR3 sequence reads: CASSQHPTSGRYNEQFF. The DNA of the CDR3 is TGTGCCAGCAGTCAACACCCCACTAGCGGGAGGTATAATGAGCAGTTCTTC. This chain connects TRBV6-2 or TRBV6-3 to TRBJ2-1, with 12 bases fitting TRBD2. The CDR3 runs 17 residues. V shed 5 bases, J shed 7 bases, and the junction held 12 bases outside the gene matches. Germline CDR1 MNHEY, CDR2 SVGEGT.

The rearrangement joins TRBV4-2 to TRBJ2-7; 7 nucleotides agree with TRBD2. Trimming cost V 0 bases and J 1 base; bases outside gene matches: 3. This CDR3 spans 15 amino acids. Germline CDR1 is LGHNA and CDR2 is YNFKEQ. This CDR3 reads CASSQDRGVSYEQYF. CDR3 coding DNA: TGTGCCAGCAGCCAAGATCGGGGGGTTTCCTACGAGCAGTACTTC.

This clonotype has at least ten counts. The rearrangement joins TRBV6-2 or TRBV6-3 to TRBJ2-7; D is perhaps TRBD1 (5 bases). The CDR3 consists of 16 residues. Germline CDR1 is MNHEY and CDR2 is SVGEGT. V lost 0 bases and J lost 4, with 16 bases in between. The CDR3 reads CASSYSGRAFGYEQYF. In DNA, the CDR3 is TGTGCCAGCAGTTACTCCGGCAGGGCGTTTGGGTACGAGCAGTACTTC.

The chain is built from TRBV7-8 and TRBJ2-3; D not certain. This CDR3 is 13 amino acids long. V lost 4 bases to trimming and J lost 6 bases, with 11 bases between them. CDR1 and CDR2 (germline): SGHVS, FQNEAQ. The CDR3 reads CASSSNLADTQYF. The CDR3 DNA follows: TGTGCCAGCAGCTCTAACCTGGCGGATACGCAGTATTTT.

The CDR3 loop reads CASRALEAGAVNEQFF. The DNA for the CDR3 is TGTGCCAGCAGGGCTCTTGAGGCGGGAGCCGTCAATGAGCAGTTCTTC. The chain links TRBV4-2 to TRBJ2-1; 7 bases align to TRBD2. Germline V lookup: CDR1 LGHNA, CDR2 YNFKEQ. With 6 bases clipped from V and 6 bases from J, the junction kept 14 bases outside the gene matches. The CDR3 has 16 amino acids.